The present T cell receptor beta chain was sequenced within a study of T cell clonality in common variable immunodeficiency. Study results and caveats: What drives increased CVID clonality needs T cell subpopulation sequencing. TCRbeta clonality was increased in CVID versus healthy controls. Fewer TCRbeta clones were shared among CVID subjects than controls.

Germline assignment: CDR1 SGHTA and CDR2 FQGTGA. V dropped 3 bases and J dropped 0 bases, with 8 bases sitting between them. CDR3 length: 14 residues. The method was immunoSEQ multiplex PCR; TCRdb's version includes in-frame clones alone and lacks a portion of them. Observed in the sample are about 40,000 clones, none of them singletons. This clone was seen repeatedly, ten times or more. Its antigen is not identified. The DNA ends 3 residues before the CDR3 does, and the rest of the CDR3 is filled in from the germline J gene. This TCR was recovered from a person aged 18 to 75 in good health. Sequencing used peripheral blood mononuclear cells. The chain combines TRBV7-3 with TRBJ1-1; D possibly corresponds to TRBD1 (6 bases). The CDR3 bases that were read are TGTGCCAGCAGCTTGGGGACAATGAACACTGAA. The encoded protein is CASSLGTMNTE. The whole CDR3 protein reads CASSLGTMNTEAFF.